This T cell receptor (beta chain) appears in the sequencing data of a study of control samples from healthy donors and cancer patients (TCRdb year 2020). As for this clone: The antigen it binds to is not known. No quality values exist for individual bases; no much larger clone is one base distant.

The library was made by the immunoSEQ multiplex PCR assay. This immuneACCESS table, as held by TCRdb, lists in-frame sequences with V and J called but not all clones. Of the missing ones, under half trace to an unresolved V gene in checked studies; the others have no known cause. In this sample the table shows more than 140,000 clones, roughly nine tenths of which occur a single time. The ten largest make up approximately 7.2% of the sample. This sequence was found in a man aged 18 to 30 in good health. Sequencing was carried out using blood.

The CDR3: CASSLGGPISGNTIYF. The nucleotides are TGTGCCAGCAGCTTAGGTGGACCGATCTCTGGAAACACCATATATTTT. The sequence joins TRBV7-9 to TRBJ1-3; no D segment can be confidently identified. The cysteine opens and the phenylalanine closes a CDR3 of 16 amino acids. Left in the record is the CDR3 DNA by itself, 48 bases read in frame from the first base. CDR1 SEHNR and CDR2 FQNEAQ were looked up in the germline V gene (reference sequence). The junction carries 10 bases between V and J, which are trimmed by 1 base and 0 bases respectively.